This T cell receptor (beta chain) comes out of a study of T cells in tuberculosis. About the study: A South African cohort included IGRA-negative adolescents, latently infected IGRA-positive adolescents and adults with active tuberculosis. Study results and caveats: The TCR-beta difference was not significant; alpha differences partly reflected length. Selection depended on which cryopreserved specimens were available.

Libraries were prepared by immunoSEQ multiplex PCR; TCRdb keeps only in-frame clonotypes and omits some of them. The sample includes roughly 35,000 clones, 93% of them seen just once. The CDR3 length is 16 residues. Germline CDR1 SQVTM, CDR2 ANQGSEA. V lost 4 bases, J lost 0 bases, and 17 bases lay in between. Points on this clone: Its antigen is not identified.

The specimen sequenced was PBMCs. This TCR was sampled from a donor aged 5-35 years with latent tuberculosis or without tuberculosis infection. The chain joins TRBV29-1 to TRBJ2-3, with D perhaps TRBD2 (5 bases). The CDR3, as DNA: TGCAGCGTTGGAGGGTTAACTCAATCTAGCACAGATACGCAGTATTTT. Protein product: CSVGGLTQSSTDTQYF.